This is a list of T cell receptor beta chains from one sample in a study of cytomegalovirus exposure and HLA in healthy donors. Sequencing was performed with immunoSEQ multiplex PCR; in TCRdb, only in-frame clones are kept and a portion is missing. The sample lists approximately 120,000 clones; 75% to 90% were seen once. The sequencing input was PBMCs. The receptor set was obtained from a woman between 18 and 29 years old in good health and CMV-seronegative. Both conserved end residues are trimmed from each CDR3. A D gene is named only where the DNA matches it firmly.

TRBV29-1	TRBD1	TRBJ2-5	SVESRDREETQY
TRBV7-9	.	TRBJ1-1	ASSLVGVLNTEAF
TRBV18	TRBD1	TRBJ2-5	ASSPGQAMETQY
TRBV10-3	TRBD1	TRBJ1-2	AISEQRTGGGYT
TRBV6-1	TRBD1	TRBJ1-2	ASRGSGGGYT
TRBV13	.	TRBJ2-7	ASSLRYSTYEQY
TRBV5-8	.	TRBJ2-7	ASSLVEQY
TRBV29-1	TRBD2	TRBJ2-7	SVEDPRPRGGYEQY
TRBV30	.	TRBJ2-7	AWSVLGGGPYEQY
TRBV9	TRBD1	TRBJ1-2	ASSLLGTGLRYGYT
TRBV9	.	TRBJ1-2	ASSPQETMGGYT
TRBV4-1	TRBD2	TRBJ2-5	ASSKILASQETQY
TRBV9	TRBD1	TRBJ2-7	ASSPGTGIYEQY
TRBV11-3	TRBD2	TRBJ2-1	ASSRHSGSREEQF
TRBV15	TRBD2	TRBJ2-7	ATSSRRKTSGARVGEQY
TRBV6-1	.	TRBJ2-7	ASSGTNLPHEQY
TRBV19	TRBD1	TRBJ1-2	ASSTGTEIYGYT
TRBV9	TRBD2	TRBJ2-7	ASSEQLLASAYEQY
TRBV13	TRBD1	TRBJ2-7	ASSLLGGYSYEQY
TRBV7-8	.	TRBJ1-2	ASSLYRGRNYGYT
TRBV5-1	.	TRBJ2-5	ASSLRGGNVGETQY
TRBV5-5	.	TRBJ2-7	ASSPTPGSGDYEQY
TRBV10-3	TRBD2	TRBJ2-1	AISIGELGRLSYNEQF
TRBV5-1	TRBD1	TRBJ2-7	ASSLDRVSGEQY
TRBV5-6	.	TRBJ1-3	ASSPTWSSSGNTIY
TRBV10-2	TRBD1	TRBJ1-2	ASSVPGGYGYT
TRBV28	TRBD1	TRBJ1-5	ASSSSQGYYSNQPQH
TRBV9	.	TRBJ2-2	ASSLGTPGELF